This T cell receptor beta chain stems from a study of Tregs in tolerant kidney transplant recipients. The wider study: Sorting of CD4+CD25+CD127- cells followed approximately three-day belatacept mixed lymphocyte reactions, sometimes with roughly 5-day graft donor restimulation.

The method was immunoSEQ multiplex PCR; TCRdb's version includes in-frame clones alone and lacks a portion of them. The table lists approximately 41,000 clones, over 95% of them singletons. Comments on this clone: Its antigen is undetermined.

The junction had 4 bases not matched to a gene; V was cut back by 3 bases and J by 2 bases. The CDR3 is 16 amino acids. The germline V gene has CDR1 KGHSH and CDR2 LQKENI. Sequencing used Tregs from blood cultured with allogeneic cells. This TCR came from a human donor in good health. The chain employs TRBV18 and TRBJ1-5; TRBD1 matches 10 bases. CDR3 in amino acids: CASSPIGTGGNQPQHF. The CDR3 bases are TGTGCCAGCTCACCCATCGGGACAGGGGGCAATCAGCCCCAGCATTTT.